Described below is a single TCR beta chain sequence and its context. Its antigen is as yet unknown. This entry comes from a study of shared clonotypes between healthy human individuals. General study results and limits: Sampling was confined to blood; repertoires within tissues likely differ.

The data were produced by immunoSEQ multiplex PCR, yet TCRdb's version contains in-frame clones alone and is incomplete. This sample has about 1.5 million clones, with 95% to 99% found just once. Germline CDR1 and CDR2: SQVTM and ANQGSEA. The V end lost 6 bases, the J end lost 0 bases, and 15 bases lay between the germline ends. The CDR3 length is 15 residues. The sample consisted of naive CD4+ T cells sorted from blood. As for subset: CD45RA+ positively selected. The rearrangement uses TRBV29-1 and TRBJ2-1; no definite D call. The source is a man aged 30-40 years in good health. CDR3 bases: TGCAGCGTGACCCATGGGCTCAGCTCCTACAATGAGCAGTTCTTC. This translates into CSVTHGLSSYNEQFF.